What follows are 5 T cell receptor beta chains derived from one specimen sequenced in a study of shared clonotypes between healthy human individuals. Profiling relied on immunoSEQ multiplex PCR, and the TCRdb table lists in-frame clones only, not all of them. This sample yields approximately 720,000 clones, of which approximately 79% are seen a single time; approximately 1.8% belongs to the top ten. The sequenced sample was memory CD4+ T cells sorted from blood. Subset of the sample: CD45RA-negative fraction. All receptors derive from a woman aged 30 to 39 in good health.

V usage is TRBV5-1 and J usage is TRBJ2-1; the D is unclear. The CDR3 has 15 residues. In germline, CDR1 is SGHRS, CDR2 YFSETQ. Trimming removed 4 bases at V and 3 bases at J, with 14 bases between. CDR3 nucleotide sequence: TGCGCCAGCAGCCCTGCTTCCGCAGGCTACAATGAGCAGTTCTTC. It codes for CASSPASAGYNEQFF.

This clone is a singleton in its sample. V and J are TRBV19 and TRBJ1-3; 8 positions agree with TRBD1. V shed 1 base, J shed 0 bases, and the junction held 2 bases outside the gene matches. Per germline, CDR1 LNHDA and CDR2 SQIVND (reference sequence). This CDR3 is built from 16 residues. The CDR3 region has the DNA TGTGCCAGTAGTATAGTGGGACAGGCCTCTGGAAACACCATATATTTT. Amino acid sequence: CASSIVGQASGNTIYF.

The DNA of the CDR3 is TGTGCCAGCAGCCCCTCCACAGGGCTAGCTGAAGCTTTCTTT. This gives the protein CASSPSTGLAEAFF. The chain is built from TRBV4-2 and TRBJ1-1, with D perhaps matching TRBD1 (6 bases). Germline V gene data show CDR1 as LGHNA and CDR2 as YNFKEQ. Trimming took 4 bases from V and 6 from J, leaving 15 bases between them. This CDR3 comprises 14 residues.

This clone was seen repeatedly, ten times or more. This chain uses TRBV6-5 with TRBJ1-2, with TRBD1 as a possible D gene (6 bases). Germline values: CDR1 MNHEY, CDR2 SVGAGI. The CDR3 is made up of 13 amino acids. V was shortened by 2 bases and J by 8 bases, with 12 bases between the two germline ends. The chain's CDR3 is CASSYGTPWGYTF. The DNA for the CDR3 is TGTGCCAGCAGTTACGGGACACCGTGGGGCTACACCTTC.

CDR3 coding DNA: TGTGCCAGCGCCTTAGGGGGACAGATTAACTACGAGCAGTACTTC. This gives the protein CASALGGQINYEQYF. The chain joins TRBV5-4 to TRBJ2-7; 7 nucleotides line up with TRBD1. Per germline, CDR1 SGHNT and CDR2 YYREEE (reference sequence). This CDR3 contains 15 residues. V shed 7 bases, J shed 3 bases, and the junction held 13 bases outside the gene matches.